This is a list of T cell receptor beta chains from one sample in a study of neoadjuvant anti-PD-1 for oral cavity cancer. TCRdb's table, derived via immunoSEQ multiplex PCR, lists solely in-frame clones and lacks some. The sample lists 9,500 to 11,000 clones; around 52% were seen once. The specimen comprised tumor tissue, sampled before nivolumab (anti-PD-1) treatment. Receptor source: a person aged 40-85 years with oral cavity squamous cell carcinoma. Both conserved end residues are part of each CDR3. Each record gives: D gene, CDR3 length, J gene, V gene, clone size, CDR3 protein, CDR3 DNA. The D gene is left open where the match is weak. Clone sizes are given selectively: once, few, many, or a class where the clone is expanded.

>.|15|TRBJ1-3|TRBV27|few
CASSLSASFGNTIYF
TGTGCCAGCAGTTTATCGGCGAGCTTCGGAAACACCATATATTTT
>.|14|TRBJ1-2|TRBV7-2|.
CASSLVGQNYGYTF
TGTGCCAGCAGCTTAGTAGGGCAGAACTATGGCTACACCTTC
>.|13|TRBJ2-7|TRBV5-1|.
CASSLQETYEQYF
TGCGCCAGCAGCTTACAGGAAACCTACGAGCAGTACTTC
>TRBD2|16|TRBJ2-1|TRBV4-3|.
CASSQTSGGAYNEQFF
TGCGCCAGCAGCCAGACTAGCGGGGGGGCCTACAATGAGCAGTTCTTC
>TRBD1|13|TRBJ2-7|TRBV11-3|.
CASSGTGTHEQYF
TGTGCCAGCAGCGGGACAGGGACCCACGAGCAGTACTTC
>.|13|TRBJ2-7|TRBV11-2|.
CASSASPDYEQYF
TGTGCCAGCAGCGCGTCCCCGGACTACGAGCAGTACTTC
>TRBD2|15|TRBJ2-7|TRBV7-2|few
CASSPSPRGGYEQYF
TGTGCCAGCAGCCCCTCGCCCCGGGGGGGGTACGAGCAGTACTTC
>.|18|TRBJ1-5|TRBV19|medium-sized
CASSIDLFQGPSNQPQHF
TGTGCCAGTAGTATAGATCTATTCCAGGGACCTAGCAATCAGCCCCAGCATTTT
>TRBD1|14|TRBJ2-7|TRBV28|.
CASSVLQGKDEQYF
TGTGCCAGCAGCGTCTTACAGGGGAAGGACGAGCAGTACTTC
>TRBD2|15|TRBJ2-7|TRBV7-2|large
CASSKTSGGEYEQYF
TGTGCCAGCAGCAAGACTAGCGGGGGGGAGTACGAGCAGTACTTC
>.|13|TRBJ1-2|TRBV5-6|medium-sized
CASSLERAGGYTF
TGTGCCAGCAGCTTGGAGAGGGCAGGGGGCTACACCTTC
>.|15|TRBJ1-3|TRBV4-3|.
CASSQDRRNGNTIYF
TGCGCCAGCAGCCAAGACAGACGAAACGGAAACACCATATATTTT
>TRBD1|15|TRBJ1-2|TRBV5-6|.
CASSFRDRVSVGYTF
TGTGCCAGCAGCTTCCGGGACAGGGTATCGGTGGGCTACACCTTC
>.|13|TRBJ2-7|TRBV7-2|.
CASKGTFSYEQYF
TGTGCCAGCAAAGGAACATTCTCCTACGAGCAGTACTTC
>.|13|TRBJ2-2|TRBV19|.
CASTGTHTGELFF
TGTGCCAGTACCGGGACCCACACCGGGGAGCTGTTTTTT
>.|16|TRBJ2-2|TRBV27|.
CASRRLGGTNTGELFF
TGTGCCAGCAGGCGTCTAGGAGGGACGAACACCGGGGAGCTGTTTTTT
>TRBD2|17|TRBJ2-5|TRBV11-3|once
CASSSSAGRIEEETQYF
TGTGCCAGCAGCTCTTCTGCCGGGAGGATCGAGGAAGAGACCCAGTACTTC
>.|14|TRBJ1-3|TRBV28|.
CASSLTGTGNTIYF
TGTGCCAGCAGTCTTACAGGGACTGGAAACACCATATATTTT
>TRBD1|15|TRBJ1-4|TRBV19|few
CASSMGTGNNEKLFF
TGTGCCAGTAGTATGGGGACAGGGAATAATGAAAAACTGTTTTTT
>TRBD1|16|TRBJ1-5|TRBV7-9|.
CASSLVSGGYNQPQHF
TGTGCCAGCAGCTTAGTTTCAGGGGGCTACAATCAGCCCCAGCATTTT
>.|16|TRBJ1-2|TRBV5-5|.
CASSLRARPKNYGYTF
TGTGCCAGCAGCTTGAGGGCAAGGCCCAAAAACTATGGCTACACCTTC
>TRBD1|15|TRBJ1-2|TRBV4-2|.
CASSPPPGTGVSYTF
TGTGCCAGCAGCCCTCCCCCCGGGACAGGGGTTAGCTACACCTTC
>TRBD1|14|TRBJ1-6|TRBV6-5|.
CASSRDRGSSPLHF
TGTGCCAGCAGCCGGGACAGGGGGAGTTCACCCCTCCACTTT
>TRBD1|16|TRBJ1-4|TRBV6-4|few
CASTTRWDSLNEKLFF
TGTGCCAGCACCACCAGATGGGACAGCTTAAATGAAAAACTGTTTTTT
>TRBD2|17|TRBJ2-3|TRBV5-4|medium-sized
CASSLAGSGFGADTQYF
TGTGCCAGCAGCTTGGCGGGTAGCGGGTTTGGGGCAGATACGCAGTATTTT
>TRBD1|20|TRBJ2-1|TRBV7-3|.
CASSLPSPTTDRGGYNEQFF
TGTGCCAGCAGCTTACCCTCCCCAACTACGGACAGGGGAGGCTACAATGAGCAGTTCTTC
>TRBD2|15|TRBJ2-5|TRBV6-5|.
CASYGTSGGAKTQYF
TGTGCCAGCTACGGGACTAGCGGGGGGGCGAAGACCCAGTACTTC
>.|14|TRBJ1-6|TRBV18|.
CASSDGPVNSPLHF
TGTGCCAGCTCGGATGGACCAGTGAATTCACCCCTCCACTTT
>.|11|TRBJ2-5|TRBV10-3|.
CAISEEETQYF
TGTGCCATCAGTGAGGAGGAGACCCAGTACTTC
>.|13|TRBJ1-2|TRBV7-2|.
CASSFGSNYGYTF
TGTGCCAGCAGCTTTGGCAGTAACTATGGCTACACCTTC
>.|14|TRBJ2-1|TRBV12-5|.
CASAPGQAYNEQFF
TGTGCTAGTGCCCCGGGTCAGGCCTACAATGAGCAGTTCTTC
>.|15|TRBJ2-7|TRBV4-3|.
CASSQVRGPAYEQYF
TGCGCCAGCAGCCAAGTAAGGGGACCGGCCTACGAGCAGTACTTC
>.|14|TRBJ2-5|TRBV9|.
CASSVSRGGETQYF
TGTGCCAGCAGCGTCTCCCGGGGAGGCGAGACCCAGTACTTC
>TRBD1|14|TRBJ1-2|TRBV5-6|.
CASSGTGKRYGYTF
TGTGCCAGCAGCGGGACAGGAAAGAGATATGGCTACACCTTC
>.|14|TRBJ2-1|TRBV4-1|.
CASSHGNRQNEQFF
TGCGCCAGCAGCCATGGGAACAGGCAGAATGAGCAGTTCTTC
>TRBD2|15|TRBJ2-5|TRBV29-1|.
CSVRTSGGRGETQYF
TGCAGCGTTAGGACTAGCGGGGGTCGGGGAGAGACCCAGTACTTC
>.|14|TRBJ1-2|TRBV5-1|.
CASNPGHLNYGYTF
TGCGCCAGCAACCCGGGACACCTTAACTATGGCTACACCTTC
>.|12|TRBJ2-5|TRBV6-1|.
CASSEFLETQYF
TGTGCCAGCAGTGAATTTCTAGAGACCCAGTACTTC
>.|15|TRBJ1-1|TRBV9|few
CASSVATDMNTEAFF
TGTGCCAGCAGCGTAGCCACGGACATGAACACTGAAGCTTTCTTT
>TRBD1|14|TRBJ1-4|TRBV2|.
CASTKGQINEKLFF
TGTGCCAGCACCAAGGGACAGATAAATGAAAAACTGTTTTTT
>TRBD1|16|TRBJ2-7|TRBV7-8|.
CASSLSPGQGYYEQYF
TGTGCCAGCAGCTTATCTCCGGGACAGGGTTACTACGAGCAGTACTTC
>.|13|TRBJ1-4|TRBV18|few
CASSPPTNEKLFF
TGTGCCAGCTCACCACCCACTAATGAAAAACTGTTTTTT
>.|14|TRBJ2-7|TRBV10-3|.
CAIRSTGVSYEQYF
TGTGCCATCAGATCGACAGGAGTCTCCTACGAGCAGTACTTC
>TRBD1|17|TRBJ2-4|TRBV6-1|.
CASSEFGTGGAKNIQYF
TGTGCCAGCAGTGAATTCGGGACAGGAGGGGCCAAAAACATTCAGTACTTC
>.|15|TRBJ1-1|TRBV18|.
CASSPPVRGNTEAFF
TGTGCCAGCTCACCACCGGTCCGTGGGAACACTGAAGCTTTCTTT
>.|16|TRBJ2-6|TRBV12-5|once
CASGFFVGSGANVLTF
TGTGCTAGTGGTTTTTTCGTGGGGTCTGGGGCCAACGTCCTGACTTTC
>TRBD2|16|TRBJ2-3|TRBV7-7|.
CASSLGLAASTDTQYF
TGTGCCAGCAGTCTGGGACTAGCGGCTAGCACAGATACGCAGTATTTT
>TRBD1|16|TRBJ2-5|TRBV2|.
CASSGGAAGGRETQYF
TGTGCCAGCAGTGGAGGGGCGGCAGGGGGCCGGGAGACCCAGTACTTC
>.|14|TRBJ2-2|TRBV28|.
CASTPPFRSGELFF
TGTGCCAGCACCCCCCCTTTCCGGTCCGGGGAGCTGTTTTTT
>.|13|TRBJ2-7|TRBV7-2|.
CASSFGLTYEQYF
TGTGCCAGCAGCTTTGGCCTCACCTACGAGCAGTACTTC